The source of this TCR beta chain is a study of blood T cell repertoires in COVID-19. At the level of the study: Whether acute or convalescent, the COVID-19 samples came from the United States, Italy and Spain. T cells, B-cell-depleted T cells, or PBMCs provided the cDNA or gDNA that served as material.

Study processing details: How many nucleated cells were present was estimated from reference gene primer amplification. The assay was immunoSEQ multiplex PCR, and TCRdb's table has in-frame clones only and misses some. The DNA gave D and trimming, while V, J and clone size come from that table. The table includes around 200,000 clones, 80% to 85% detected once. The table lists this clone with a few counts. Relative to the germline gene, one junction end is altered; a read error may explain this. Sequencing used peripheral blood. This TCR came from a woman over 75 with active or convalescent COVID-19.

The CDR3 is CASSGTGGKQPQHF. CDR3 bases: TGTGCCAGCAGCGGGACAGGGGGCAAGCAGCCCCAGCATTTT. V and J are TRBV9 and TRBJ1-5; 11 positions match TRBD1. Germline CDR1 SGDLS, CDR2 YYNGEE. There are 14 residues in the CDR3.